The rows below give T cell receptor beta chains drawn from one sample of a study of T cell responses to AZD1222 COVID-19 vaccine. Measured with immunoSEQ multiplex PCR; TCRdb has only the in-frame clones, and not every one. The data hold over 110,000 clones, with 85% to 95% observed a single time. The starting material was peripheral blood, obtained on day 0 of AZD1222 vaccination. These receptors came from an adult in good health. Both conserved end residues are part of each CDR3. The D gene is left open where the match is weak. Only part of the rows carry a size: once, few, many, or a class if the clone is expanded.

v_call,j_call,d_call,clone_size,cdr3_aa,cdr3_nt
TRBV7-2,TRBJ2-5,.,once,CASSLAYRDETQYF,TGTGCCAGCAGCTTAGCCTACAGGGACGAGACCCAGTACTTC
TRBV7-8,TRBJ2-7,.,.,CASSLVEPSRAGAPYEQYF,TGTGCCAGCAGCTTAGTAGAGCCTTCTCGAGCGGGCGCCCCCTACGAGCAGTACTTC
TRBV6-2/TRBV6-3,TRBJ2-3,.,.,CASSRPGTGFSTDTQYF,TGTGCCAGCAGTCGTCCCGGGACTGGGTTCAGCACAGATACGCAGTATTTT
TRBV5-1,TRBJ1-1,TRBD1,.,CASSRLQGSLNTEAFF,TGCGCCAGCAGCCGTTTACAGGGGTCCCTGAACACTGAAGCTTTCTTT
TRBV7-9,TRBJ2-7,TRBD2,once,CASSSTGTSGGPLSYEQYF,TGTGCCAGCAGCTCAACAGGGACTAGCGGGGGGCCCCTCTCCTACGAGCAGTACTTC
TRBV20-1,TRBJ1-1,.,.,CSASSGGTEAFF,TGCAGTGCTAGTTCCGGGGGGACTGAAGCTTTCTTT
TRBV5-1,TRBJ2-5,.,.,CASSRPGGVETQYF,TGCGCCAGCAGCCGTCCTGGGGGCGTGGAGACCCAGTACTTC
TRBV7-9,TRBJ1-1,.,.,CAGSLEAGRTEAFF,TGTGCCGGCAGCTTAGAGGCGGGCCGCACTGAAGCTTTCTTT
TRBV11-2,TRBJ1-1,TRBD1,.,CASSFGTADGAFF,TGTGCCAGCAGCTTCGGGACAGCTGATGGAGCTTTCTTT
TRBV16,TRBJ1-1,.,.,CASSRGLEAFF,TGTGCCAGCAGCCGGGGACTAGAAGCTTTCTTT
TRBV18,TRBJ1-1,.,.,CASSPASGGTEAFF,TGTGCCAGCTCACCAGCATCGGGTGGGACTGAAGCTTTCTTT
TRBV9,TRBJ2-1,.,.,CASSASREQFF,TGTGCCAGCAGCGCTAGTCGTGAGCAGTTCTTC
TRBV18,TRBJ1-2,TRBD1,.,CASSPRDRNYGYTF,TGTGCCAGCTCACCACGGGACAGAAACTATGGCTACACCTTC
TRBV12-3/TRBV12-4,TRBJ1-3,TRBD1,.,CANRGPGNTIYF,TGTGCAAACAGGGGACCTGGAAACACCATATATTTT
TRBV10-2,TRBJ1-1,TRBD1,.,CASSGGQGLNTEAFF,TGCGCCAGCAGTGGGGGACAGGGTTTGAACACTGAAGCTTTCTTT
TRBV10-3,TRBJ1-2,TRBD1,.,CATPGTGDNYGYTF,TGTGCCACCCCCGGGACAGGGGATAACTATGGCTACACCTTC
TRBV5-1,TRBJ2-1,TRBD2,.,CASSLGFATIRLAGEDEQFF,TGCGCCAGCAGCTTGGGGTTCGCCACGATTCGACTAGCGGGAGAGGATGAGCAGTTCTTC
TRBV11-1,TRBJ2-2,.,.,CASSLAPDENTGELFF,TGTGCCAGCAGCTTAGCGCCGGATGAGAACACCGGGGAGCTGTTTTTT
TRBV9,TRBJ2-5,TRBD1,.,CASSVGVTGEETQYF,TGTGCCAGCAGCGTAGGCGTCACAGGGGAGGAGACCCAGTACTTC
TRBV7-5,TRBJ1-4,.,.,CVRSIERQGGEKLFF,TGTGTCAGAAGCATCGAACGACAGGGCGGTGAAAAACTGTTTTTT
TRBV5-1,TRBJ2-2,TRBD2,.,CASSLFGTSSAGELFF,TGCGCCAGCAGCTTGTTCGGGACTAGCAGTGCCGGGGAGCTGTTTTTT
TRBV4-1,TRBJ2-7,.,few,CASSQVANSLGQYF,TGCGCCAGCAGCCAAGTGGCCAATTCCTTGGGGCAGTACTTC
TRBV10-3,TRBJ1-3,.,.,CAISEEQGNTIYF,TGTGCCATCAGTGAAGAACAGGGAAACACCATATATTTT
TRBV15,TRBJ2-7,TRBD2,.,CATSRDRTSPTEQYF,TGTGCCACCAGCAGAGACAGGACTAGCCCCACCGAGCAGTACTTC
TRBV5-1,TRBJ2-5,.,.,CASSAQETQYF,TGCGCCAGCAGCGCCCAAGAGACCCAGTACTTC
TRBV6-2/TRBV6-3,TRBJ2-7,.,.,CASSYPLARDTYEQYF,TGTGCCAGCAGTTACCCCCTCGCCAGGGACACCTACGAGCAGTACTTC
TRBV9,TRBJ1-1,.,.,CASSVGAGMNTEAFF,TGTGCCAGCAGCGTAGGCGCGGGAATGAACACTGAAGCTTTCTTT
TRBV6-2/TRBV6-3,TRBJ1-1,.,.,CASSYTGGRFSEAFF,TGTGCCAGCAGTTACACCGGGGGGCGATTTTCTGAAGCTTTCTTT
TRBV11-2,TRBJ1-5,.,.,CASSPSGNQPQHF,TGTGCCAGCAGCCCCTCAGGGAATCAGCCCCAGCATTTT
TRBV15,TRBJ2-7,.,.,CATSRHQDFYEQYF,TGTGCCACCAGCAGACATCAGGATTTCTACGAGCAGTACTTC
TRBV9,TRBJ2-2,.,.,CASRGYAGELFF,TGTGCCAGCAGGGGATACGCCGGGGAGCTGTTTTTT
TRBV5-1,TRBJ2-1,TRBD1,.,CASSLQGAYNEQFF,TGCGCCAGCAGCTTGCAGGGGGCCTACAATGAGCAGTTCTTC
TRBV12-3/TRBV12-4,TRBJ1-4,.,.,CASRPGTNEKLFF,TGTGCCAGCAGGCCTGGGACGAATGAAAAACTGTTTTTT
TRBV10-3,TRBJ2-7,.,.,CAISEPPGRLSYEQYF,TGTGCCATCAGTGAGCCCCCCGGGCGGCTCTCCTACGAGCAGTACTTC
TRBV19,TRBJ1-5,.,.,CASRRGGQSQRFSNQPQHF,TGTGCCAGTAGGAGAGGAGGACAGTCCCAGCGATTTAGCAATCAGCCCCAGCATTTT
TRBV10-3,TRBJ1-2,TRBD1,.,CAISESLGQSYGYTF,TGTGCCATCAGTGAGTCGCTGGGACAGAGTTATGGCTACACCTTC
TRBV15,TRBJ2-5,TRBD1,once,CATSKAGTGQETQYF,TGTGCCACCAGCAAAGCCGGGACAGGGCAAGAGACCCAGTACTTC
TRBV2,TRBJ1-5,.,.,CASKPTNANQPQHF,TGTGCCAGCAAGCCTACCAACGCCAATCAGCCCCAGCATTTT
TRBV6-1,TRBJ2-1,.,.,CASSGPRTGLYNEQFF,TGTGCCAGCAGTGGCCCTAGGACGGGGTTGTACAATGAGCAGTTCTTC
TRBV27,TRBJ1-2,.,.,CASLDRVYGYTF,TGTGCCAGCCTCGACCGGGTTTATGGCTACACCTTC
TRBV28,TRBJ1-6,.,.,CASSSGGESSPLHF,TGTGCCAGCAGTTCGGGGGGGGAGAGTTCACCCCTCCACTTT
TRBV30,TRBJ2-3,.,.,CAWGHGDTQYF,TGTGCCTGGGGGCACGGGGATACGCAGTATTTT
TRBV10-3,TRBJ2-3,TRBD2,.,CAISPSGRRGTDTQYF,TGTGCCATCAGCCCTAGCGGGAGACGGGGGACAGATACGCAGTATTTT
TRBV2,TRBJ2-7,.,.,CASSVGREQYF,TGTGCCAGCAGTGTGGGGAGAGAGCAGTACTTC
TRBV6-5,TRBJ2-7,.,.,CASSPGPQIAYEQYF,TGTGCCAGCAGTCCCGGGCCCCAAATTGCCTACGAGCAGTACTTC
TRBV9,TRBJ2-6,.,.,CASTRGRGDTSGANVLTF,TGTGCCAGCACCCGCGGCAGGGGAGATACCTCTGGGGCCAACGTCCTGACTTTC
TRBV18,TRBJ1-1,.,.,CASSPRVTEAFF,TGTGCCAGCTCACCTCGGGTCACTGAAGCTTTCTTT
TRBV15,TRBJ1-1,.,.,CATSRHGVREAFF,TGTGCCACCAGCAGACACGGGGTCCGTGAAGCTTTCTTT
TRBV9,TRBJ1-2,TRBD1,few,CASSVATGTDRGRRAYGYTF,TGTGCCAGCAGCGTAGCTACTGGGACCGACAGGGGACGTCGCGCCTATGGCTACACCTTC
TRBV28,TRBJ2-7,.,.,CASSMGRGRGEQYF,TGTGCCAGCAGTATGGGAAGGGGAAGGGGCGAGCAGTACTTC